This record looks at one T cell receptor (beta chain) sequence and its context. Using immunoSEQ multiplex PCR, the repertoire was profiled, and TCRdb retains in-frame clones only, with some absent. The sample lists fewer than 300,000 clones, over 75% seen once, with around 2.5% in the top ten. This specimen comes from a study of blood T cell repertoires in COVID-19. Study-level background: PBMCs, B-cell-depleted T cells, or T cells were the source of the cDNA or gDNA that made up the material.

Trimming shortened V by 3 bases and J by 3 bases, and 8 bases separated the two germline ends. Germline-derived CDR1 and CDR2 are SNHLY and FYNNEI. There are 13 residues in the CDR3. Sequencing used peripheral blood. The rearrangement uses TRBV2 and TRBJ2-5; possible D gene TRBD1, 5 bases. This TCR came from a woman in her forties or fifties with acute or convalescent COVID-19. The CDR3 DNA is TGTGCCAGCAGTGATGAACAGGAAGAGACCCAGTACTTC. Translated: CASSDEQEETQYF.